A selection of T cell receptor beta chains follows, all from one sample in a study of cytomegalovirus exposure and HLA in healthy donors. Using immunoSEQ multiplex PCR, the repertoire was profiled, and TCRdb retains in-frame clones only, with some absent. This table holds 45,000 or so clones, 80% to 95% found once. The sample consisted of PBMCs. These TCRs come from a woman between 18 and 29 years old in good health and CMV-seronegative. Both conserved end residues are part of each CDR3. Each record gives: J gene, V gene, D gene, CDR3 protein, CDR3 DNA. D genes are given only for firm matches.

>TRBJ2-3|TRBV5-1|NA
CASSLAPTADTQYF
TGCGCCAGCAGCTTGGCCCCAACAGCAGATACGCAGTATTTT
>TRBJ2-3|TRBV29-1|NA
CSVVGGVTDTQYF
TGCAGCGTTGTGGGGGGAGTTACAGATACGCAGTATTTT
>TRBJ1-2|TRBV5-4|TRBD1
CASSMTGVSYGYTF
TGTGCCAGCAGCATGACAGGGGTCTCCTATGGCTACACCTTC
>TRBJ1-6|TRBV27|NA
CASSLSRTAYNSPLHF
TGTGCCAGCAGTTTATCAAGGACAGCCTATAATTCACCCCTCCACTTT
>TRBJ2-7|TRBV6-6|NA
CASSYRGFEQYF
TGTGCCAGCAGTTATAGGGGGTTCGAGCAGTACTTC
>TRBJ2-5|TRBV7-6|NA
CASSLASGGRETQYF
TGTGCCAGCAGCTTAGCGTCAGGGGGGCGAGAGACCCAGTACTTC
>TRBJ2-1|TRBV7-6|NA
CASTKEEGVGEQFF
TGTGCCAGCACTAAGGAGGAAGGTGTGGGTGAGCAGTTCTTC
>TRBJ2-1|TRBV7-2|NA
CASSLNPLRLSSYNEQFF
TGTGCCAGCAGCTTAAACCCCCTTCGGTTGAGCTCCTACAATGAGCAGTTCTTC
>TRBJ2-2|TRBV6-5|NA
CASSYEGSNTGELFF
TGTGCCAGCAGTTACGAGGGATCGAACACCGGGGAGCTGTTTTTT
>TRBJ2-7|TRBV27|TRBD1
CASSLFPITGGSIYEQYF
TGTGCCAGCAGTTTATTCCCAATAACAGGGGGTAGCATCTACGAGCAGTACTTC